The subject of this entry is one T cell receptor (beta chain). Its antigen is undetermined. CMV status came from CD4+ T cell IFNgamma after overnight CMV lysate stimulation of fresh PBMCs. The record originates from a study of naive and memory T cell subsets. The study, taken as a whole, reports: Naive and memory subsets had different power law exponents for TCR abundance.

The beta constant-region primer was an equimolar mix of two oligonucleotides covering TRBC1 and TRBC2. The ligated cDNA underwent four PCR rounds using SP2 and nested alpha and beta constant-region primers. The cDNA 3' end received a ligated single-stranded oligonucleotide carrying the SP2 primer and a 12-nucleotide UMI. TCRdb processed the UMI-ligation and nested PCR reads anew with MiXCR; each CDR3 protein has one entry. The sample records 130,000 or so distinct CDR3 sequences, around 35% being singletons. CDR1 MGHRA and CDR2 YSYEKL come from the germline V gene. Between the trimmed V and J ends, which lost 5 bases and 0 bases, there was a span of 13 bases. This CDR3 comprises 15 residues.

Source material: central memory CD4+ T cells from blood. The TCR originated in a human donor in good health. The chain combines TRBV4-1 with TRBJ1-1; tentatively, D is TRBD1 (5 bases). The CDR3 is CASSYVRGVNTEAFF. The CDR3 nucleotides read TGCGCCAGCAGCTATGTGAGGGGCGTGAACACTGAAGCTTTCTTT.